This entry is about one T cell receptor beta chain. The entry originates in a study of technical replicates of blood from a handful of donors. Clones were read by immunoSEQ multiplex PCR, and TCRdb kept only the in-frame ones, dropping some. This table holds about 98,000 clones, 90% to 97% found once. CDR3 length: 15 amino acids. The V gene end was trimmed by 5 bases and the J gene end by 5 bases; junction bases not matched to a gene: 4. CDR1 SGHTA and CDR2 FQGNSA come from the germline V gene. This clonotype was obtained from a human donor in good health. The V and J genes are TRBV7-2 and TRBJ2-3; TRBD2 agrees at 13 bases. Sequencing input: T cells isolated from PBMCs. CDR3 in amino acids: CASSTGTSGVDTQYF. The CDR3 DNA sequence: TGTGCCAGCAGCACAGGGACTAGCGGGGTAGATACGCAGTATTTT.